The rows below give T cell receptor beta chains drawn from one sample of a study of blood T cells in healthy people across ages. TCRdb itself ran the 5' RACE reads through MiXCR, one entry per CDR3 protein. The table has more than 1.4 million distinct CDR3 sequences, approximately 40% seen once. Sequencing was carried out using blood. The receptors shown here come from a woman aged 18 to 35 in good health. Each CDR3 is given with its conserved first and last residue. The order of the fields is V gene, J gene, D gene, clone size, CDR3 DNA, CDR3 protein. A D gene is named only where the DNA matches it firmly. Some rows have no size entry. The others give once, few or many, or a class for an expanded clone.

TRBV12-3/TRBV12-4	TRBJ2-7	.	.	TGTGCCAGCAGTTTAGGGGACCCGAATCCCTACGAGCAGTACTTC	CASSLGDPNPYEQYF
TRBV2	TRBJ1-1	.	.	TGTGCCAGCAGTGAGGGGAGGGTTGAAGCCGAAGCTTTCTTT	CASSEGRVEAEAFF
TRBV27	TRBJ2-7	TRBD2	.	TGTGCCAGCAGTTTATCCCCACTAGCGGGAGCGAGCGAGCAGTACTTC	CASSLSPLAGASEQYF
TRBV11-3	TRBJ2-1	TRBD1	.	TGTGCCAGCAGCCCACGACAGGGGGGATGGAATAAGCAGTTCTTC	CASSPRQGGWNKQFF
TRBV3-1	TRBJ2-1	TRBD2	.	TGTGCCAGCAGCCATTCCGGGACTAGCGGGACGAGTCTTGAATTGAGCTCCTACAATGAGCAGTTCTTC	CASSHSGTSGTSLELSSYNEQFF
TRBV15	TRBJ2-7	TRBD1	.	TGTGCCACCAGCCGGGACAGGGTAAGCGAGCAGTACTTC	CATSRDRVSEQYF
TRBV4-2	TRBJ2-2	.	.	TGTGCCAGCAGCCAAGGGGCGCTAGCCCGAGTTACCTTACCCGGGGAGCTGTTTTTT	CASSQGALARVTLPGELFF
TRBV6-5	TRBJ2-7	TRBD1	.	TGTGCCAGCGGAATCCCGGGACAGGGAAACGAGCAGTACTTC	CASGIPGQGNEQYF
TRBV29-1	TRBJ2-7	.	few	TGCAGCGTTCATCTGGGGGACGGTTACGAGCAGTACTTC	CSVHLGDGYEQYF
TRBV20-1	TRBJ1-2	.	few	TGCAGTGCTAGCTGGGGGGACTATGGCTACACCTTC	CSASWGDYGYTF
TRBV2	TRBJ1-5	.	.	TGTGCCAGCAGTGATGGGGGGGTGAGCAATCAGCCCCAGCATTTT	CASSDGGVSNQPQHF
TRBV5-1	TRBJ1-2	TRBD1	.	TGCGCCAGCAGCAACGCAGGGGGCAACTATGGCTACACCTTC	CASSNAGGNYGYTF
TRBV7-2	TRBJ2-7	.	few	TGTGCCAGCAGCGGGGGCTACAGCGGGGAGCAGTACTTC	CASSGGYSGEQYF
TRBV27	TRBJ1-1	.	.	TGTGCCAGCAGTCTCAGGGGTGGGCCGGGTGAAGCTTTCTTT	CASSLRGGPGEAFF
TRBV5-6	TRBJ2-1	.	.	TGTGCCAGCAGCCCCCCGTCCGTGGCGCTCTACAATGAGCAGTTCTTC	CASSPPSVALYNEQFF
TRBV11-2	TRBJ1-4	.	few	TGTGCCAGCAGCTTATGGCAGGCGAAGGGGGAAAAACTGTTTTTT	CASSLWQAKGEKLFF
TRBV12-3/TRBV12-4	TRBJ2-1	.	.	TGTGCCAGCAGTTTAGGGACAGTTAATAGGCAGTTCTTC	CASSLGTVNRQFF
TRBV5-1	TRBJ2-1	.	.	TGCGCCAGCAGCTTGGAAGGGGCCGCCTACAATGAGCAGTTCTTC	CASSLEGAAYNEQFF
TRBV10-3	TRBJ2-2	TRBD1	.	TGTGCCATCGGAAGGGACAGGGACACCGGGGAGCCGTTTTTT	CAIGRDRDTGEPFF
TRBV2	TRBJ2-3	TRBD2	.	TGTGCCAGCAGGCTAGCGGGAGCCCCTAGCACAGATACGCAGTATTTT	CASRLAGAPSTDTQYF
TRBV5-1	TRBJ2-2	.	.	TGCGCCAGCAGCTTGGTTAGTCCTAGCGACCACACCGGGGAGCTGTTTTTT	CASSLVSPSDHTGELFF
TRBV7-2	TRBJ2-3	.	.	TGTGCCAGCAGCCCTATGGTCGGGGATACGCAGTATTTT	CASSPMVGDTQYF
TRBV4-1	TRBJ1-2	.	.	TGCGCCAGCATGAGCGGGGACGGTTATGGCTACACCTTC	CASMSGDGYGYTF
TRBV28	TRBJ1-5	.	.	TGTGCCAGCAGTCTATGGGGCTCGCGGGGGAGCAATCAGCCCCAGCATTTT	CASSLWGSRGSNQPQHF
TRBV3-1	TRBJ2-3	.	few	TGTGCCAGCAGCCAAGCCCACCTCCCAGATACGCAGTATTTT	CASSQAHLPDTQYF
TRBV6-1	TRBJ2-4	.	.	TGTGCCGGCAGTGAAGCAAGTCTGGCAGGGGCCAAAAACATTCAGTACTTC	CAGSEASLAGAKNIQYF
TRBV20-1	TRBJ1-2	.	.	TGCAGTGCTAGCCGTCCAGGGGTGGATAATGGCTACACCTTC	CSASRPGVDNGYTF
TRBV7-9	TRBJ2-7	.	.	TGTGCCAGCAGCTTCGGGCAGGGGTTCCACAATGAGCAGTACTTC	CASSFGQGFHNEQYF
TRBV11-2	TRBJ1-4	.	.	TGTGCCAGCAGCTGGGAAGGGGGAGGAAAACTGTTTTTT	CASSWEGGGKLFF
TRBV7-2	TRBJ2-7	.	.	TGTGCCAGCACCCAACGGACGGGGAGATTGGGCGAGCAGTACTTC	CASTQRTGRLGEQYF
TRBV7-7	TRBJ2-1	TRBD2	.	TGTGCTAGCGGGGCGCCGTACCAAGAGACCCAGTTCTTC	CASGAPYQETQFF
TRBV12-3/TRBV12-4	TRBJ1-2	.	.	TGTGCCAGCAGTATGGGAGCTAACTATGGCTACACCTTC	CASSMGANYGYTF
TRBV24-1	TRBJ2-3	.	.	TGTGCCACCAGTGATTCCGGACGGATGGGAGATACGCAGTATTTT	CATSDSGRMGDTQYF
TRBV4-1	TRBJ1-4	.	few	TGCGCCAGCAGCCACCCCGCCGGACACAGAGGGTCGAATGAAAAACTGTTTTTT	CASSHPAGHRGSNEKLFF
TRBV4-1	TRBJ2-1	.	.	TGCGCCAGCAGCCAAGATAAGGGGGGAAGCTACAATGAGCAGTTCTTC	CASSQDKGGSYNEQFF
TRBV6-5	TRBJ2-7	TRBD2	few	TGTGCCAGCAGTTCTAAGACTAGCGGACCCTACGAGCAGTACTTC	CASSSKTSGPYEQYF
TRBV7-7	TRBJ2-5	TRBD2	.	TGTGCCAGCAGCTTAAACTTGGGTGCGGGGGAAGAGACCCAGTACTTC	CASSLNLGAGEETQYF
TRBV3-1	TRBJ2-3	TRBD2	.	TGTGCCAGCAGCCAGACTAGCCCAAGCACAGATACGCAGTATTTT	CASSQTSPSTDTQYF
TRBV12-3/TRBV12-4	TRBJ1-3	TRBD1	.	TGTGCCAGCAGTCGCGCCGGGACAGGGATCAGCACCATATATTTT	CASSRAGTGISTIYF
TRBV3-1	TRBJ2-7	.	.	TGTGCCAGCAGCCAAGGGAGGCTAAATCTCCAATCCTACGAGCAGTACTTC	CASSQGRLNLQSYEQYF
TRBV5-1	TRBJ2-7	TRBD2	many	TGCGCCAGCAGCTTACTGACTAGCGGGAGTTACGAGCAGTACTTC	CASSLLTSGSYEQYF
TRBV24-1	TRBJ2-5	.	.	TGTGCCACCAGTGAGGCGACTGTCGGGGAGACCCAGTACTTC	CATSEATVGETQYF
TRBV6-5	TRBJ1-2	.	few	TGTGCCAGCAGTGACTCGAACGGACATGGCTACACCTTC	CASSDSNGHGYTF
TRBV20-1	TRBJ2-5	TRBD2	.	TGCAGTGCTCTGATCGGGGCTAGCGGGATGGGGGAGACCCAGTACTTC	CSALIGASGMGETQYF
TRBV30	TRBJ2-7	.	few	TGTGCCTGGAGTGTACTCAGGAGTAGGTCCTACGAGCAGTACTTC	CAWSVLRSRSYEQYF
TRBV6-5	TRBJ2-7	.	few	TGTGCCAGCAGTTACGCGACTCAACCCGTTTACGAGCAGTACTTC	CASSYATQPVYEQYF
TRBV7-7	TRBJ2-2	TRBD2	few	TGTGCTAGCAGCTTCCGACTAGCGGGGGCTTCGAACACCGGGGAGCTGTTTTTT	CASSFRLAGASNTGELFF
TRBV6-6	TRBJ1-1	.	.	TGTGCCAGCAGTTACTCGATGGGAGGGGCCCCTGAAGCTTTCTTT	CASSYSMGGAPEAFF
TRBV28	TRBJ2-7	.	.	TGTGCCAGCAGTTTAGGCCGGACATCCCTCGAGCAGTACTTC	CASSLGRTSLEQYF
TRBV29-1	TRBJ2-5	TRBD2	few	TGCAGCGTTGTTGGGACTAACCTCGGGGAGCAGTACTTC	CSVVGTNLGEQYF
TRBV7-9	TRBJ2-7	.	many	TGTGCCAGCAGCTTAACGAGGGGCGAGCAGTACTTC	CASSLTRGEQYF
TRBV12-3/TRBV12-4	TRBJ2-2	.	.	TGTGCCAGCAGCCCCCGAGGGACGTTCAACACCGGGGAGCTGTTTTTT	CASSPRGTFNTGELFF
TRBV5-1	TRBJ2-5	.	.	TGCGCCAGCTCCGGACGGGGAGTTAATGAGCAGTACTTC	CASSGRGVNEQYF
TRBV20-1	TRBJ1-5	.	.	TGCAGTGCTGGAGACCATGGGGGGACGGGTCAGCCCCAGCATTTT	CSAGDHGGTGQPQHF
TRBV12-3/TRBV12-4	TRBJ2-7	TRBD1	few	TGTGCCAGCAGTTCTCAGGGACAGATTTACGAGCAGTACTTC	CASSSQGQIYEQYF
TRBV20-1	TRBJ1-6	TRBD1	few	TGCAGTGCTAGGGCCACAGGGGGCCCTAATAATTCACCCCTCCACTTT	CSARATGGPNNSPLHF
TRBV3-1	TRBJ2-3	TRBD2	.	TGTGCCAGCAGCCCCTGGACTAGCGGGAGGCCCAGCCAGAGCACAGATACGCAGTATTTT	CASSPWTSGRPSQSTDTQYF
TRBV10-3	TRBJ1-6	TRBD1	.	TGTGCCATCAGTGAGTCGATGACAGGGCTGGGCTCACCCCTCCACTTT	CAISESMTGLGSPLHF
TRBV7-8	TRBJ2-1	.	.	TGTGCCAGCAGCCCCACTAGCTATGAGCAGTTCTTC	CASSPTSYEQFF
TRBV3-1	TRBJ2-5	.	.	TGTGCCAGCAGCCAAGTAGGGCAGGAAGAGACCCAGTACTTC	CASSQVGQEETQYF